This T cell receptor (beta chain) was obtained from a study of T cells in Graves' hyperthyroidism and ophthalmopathy. This CDR3 is built from 14 residues. V lost 4 bases, J lost 9 bases, and 4 bases stayed unmatched. The germline gives CDR1 LNHDA, CDR2 SQIVND (reference sequence). RNA transcripts were the template for amplifying TCR beta CDR3 regions. The HTBI primer set was used in a first-round RT-PCR of the TCR CDR3. Via MiXCR, TCRdb re-called the multiplex PCR reads, giving one row per CDR3 protein. The top ten hold roughly 15% of the sample, which has roughly 250,000 distinct CDR3 sequences, more than 14% seen once. Drawn at first hyperthyroidism diagnosis, the blood sample preceded any ophthalmopathy symptoms. Extraction of PBMCs used roughly 9.6 ml of fresh peripheral blood. This clonotype was recorded many times.

Source material: blood. This TCR was recovered from a middle-aged woman with Graves' hyperthyroidism that later progressed to Graves' ophthalmopathy. The gene calls are TRBV19 and TRBJ2-1; 12 bases match TRBD2. This CDR3 reads CASSTLAGGVEQFF. The CDR3 DNA is TGTGCCAGTAGTACACTAGCGGGAGGTGTTGAGCAGTTCTTC.